These T cell receptor beta chains were read from a single sample in a study of Tregs in tolerant kidney transplant recipients. Profiled with immunoSEQ multiplex PCR; TCRdb holds only in-frame clones, not every one. In the table there are under 100,000 clones, approximately 92% of which are singletons. The sequenced sample was CD8+ T cells from blood. Receptors were obtained from a human donor in good health. The CDR3 runs from the conserved cysteine through the conserved F or W. A D gene is named only where the DNA matches it firmly. Not all rows give a size; the values are once, few, many and, for expanded clones, a class.

size | J | D | V | DNA | CDR3
NA | TRBJ2-3 | TRBD1 | TRBV7-8 | TGTGCCAGCAACCTTAAGACAGGGTTTACCTTCACAGATACGCAGTATTTT | CASNLKTGFTFTDTQYF
NA | TRBJ1-1 | NA | TRBV5-4 | TGTGCCAGCAGCTCCCGCCGGGAGTCGAACACTGAAGCTTTCTTT | CASSSRRESNTEAFF
NA | TRBJ1-1 | NA | TRBV4-1 | TGCGCCAGCAGCCAATCCCCACTCAGGGACACTGAAGCTTTCTTT | CASSQSPLRDTEAFF
NA | TRBJ1-6 | NA | TRBV4-1 | TGCGCCAGCAGCCCCCTGGGGGGGGAGTATAATTCACCCCTCCACTTT | CASSPLGGEYNSPLHF
NA | TRBJ2-5 | NA | TRBV4-1 | TGCGCCAGCAGCCGGGATCTAGCGCAAGAGACCCAGTACTTC | CASSRDLAQETQYF
once | TRBJ1-1 | NA | TRBV7-9 | TGTGCCAGCAGCTTCCCCCAACGGGGGTACGAAGCTTTCTTT | CASSFPQRGYEAFF
NA | TRBJ1-4 | NA | TRBV9 | TGTGCCAGCAGCGCCGAAACAGGGCTCGAAAAACTGTTTTTT | CASSAETGLEKLFF
NA | TRBJ2-3 | NA | TRBV6-1 | TGTGCCAGCAAGGTTTTACCTGCTGATACGCAGTATTTT | CASKVLPADTQYF
NA | TRBJ1-1 | NA | TRBV19 | TGTGCCAGTAGTATCGCGGCAGTTGGCACTGAAGCTTTCTTT | CASSIAAVGTEAFF
NA | TRBJ2-3 | NA | TRBV14 | TGTGCCAGCAGCCTCGTCACAGATACGCAGTATTTT | CASSLVTDTQYF